What follows describes a single T cell receptor (beta chain). The TCRbeta library incorporated unique molecular identifiers. One entry per CDR3 protein results from TCRdb running MiXCR on the PCR reads. The sample lists a few hundred thousand distinct CDR3 sequences, around 20% seen once, with 2.5% to 4% in the top ten. Looked up from germline, CDR1 is SQVTM and CDR2 is ANQGSEA. The CDR3 is 14 residues long. Trimming took off 7 bases at V and 0 bases at J, with 16 bases between the two ends. This entry comes from a study of T-cell reconstitution after alpha-beta-depleted transplantation in children. The clonotype comes from a human donor who donated a stem cell graft to a child with acute lymphoblastic leukemia. The V and J genes are TRBV29-1 and TRBJ2-7; weak D call: TRBD1 (6 bases). The input for sequencing was PBMCs from the stem cell graft donor, taken from the stem cell graft. CDR3 in DNA: TGCAGCGCCGAAAAAGGGGGAACCTCCTACGAGCAGTACTTC. Encoded protein: CSAEKGGTSYEQYF.